What follows are 16 T cell receptor beta chains derived from one specimen sequenced in a study of brain T cells in children with intractable seizures. Time point specified: blood from clinic visit 5 months post-surgery; TSC patient then seizure free. Assay: immunoSEQ multiplex PCR; the TCRdb copy retains only in-frame clones and omits some. The table lists about 340,000 clones, roughly 93% of them singletons, with around 6% in the top ten. Material: peripheral blood, obtained more than 4 months after surgery. The source of these receptors is a boy under two years old with tuberous sclerosis and intractable seizures.

Here the CDR3 DNA reads TGTGCCAGCAGCTCTAACCAGGGGGCTGGAAACACCATATATTTT. Amino acids: CASSSNQGAGNTIYF. This chain uses TRBV7-9 with TRBJ1-3; 7 bases fit TRBD1. Trimming at V came to 4 bases and at J to 2 bases, leaving 5 bases not matched to a gene. Germline-derived CDR1 and CDR2 are SEHNR and FQNEAQ (reference sequence). The CDR3 spans 15 residues.

V usage is TRBV7-2 and J usage is TRBJ2-2, with D perhaps matching TRBD2 (7 bases). From germline, CDR1 is SGHTA and CDR2 FQGNSA. V lost 1 base, J lost 3 bases, and 9 bases lay in between. CDR3 length equals 15 residues. The CDR3 DNA is TGTGCCAGCAGCTTAGAAGGGGGGGACACCGGGGAGCTGTTTTTT. Its translation: CASSLEGGDTGELFF. Filled out from reference TRBV7-2 and TRBJ2-2, the complete variable domain reads GAGVSQSPSNKVTEKGKDVELRCDPISGHTALYWYRQSLGQGLEFLIYFQGNSAPDKSGLPSDRFSAERTGGSVSTLTIQRTQQEDSAVYLCASSLEGGDTGELFFGEGSRLTVL.

The rearrangement uses TRBV7-6 and TRBJ2-7; D uncertain. The CDR3 loop spans 12 amino acids. Germline V CDR1 and CDR2: SGHVS, FNYEAQ. Trimming pared 1 base from V and 7 bases from J, leaving 8 bases between. CDR3 nucleotide sequence: TGTGCCAGCAGCTTAGTGGTTGGGGAGCAGTACTTC. Translation: CASSLVVGEQYF. Full variable domain (rest looked up from reference TRBV7-6 and TRBJ2-7): GAGVSQSPRYKVTKRGQDVALRCDPISGHVSLYWYRQALGQGPEFLTYFNYEAQQDKSGLPNDRFSAERPEGSISTLTIQRTEQRDSAMYRCASSLVVGEQYFGPGTRLTVT.

This clone has just one count. V gene TRBV6-6 combines with J gene TRBJ1-1, with D unresolved. The CDR3 loop spans 14 amino acids. V was shortened by 7 bases and J by 0 bases, with 12 bases between the two germline ends. Germline V lookup: CDR1 MNHNY, CDR2 SVGAGI (reference sequence). The CDR3 DNA reads TGTGCCAGCAAAACCGGCGGAGTGAACACTGAAGCTTTCTTT. It codes for CASKTGGVNTEAFF.

This clone was seen once. The V and J genes are TRBV3-1 (or the pseudogene TRBV3-2) and TRBJ1-2; 8 bases fit TRBD1. Germline CDR1 is LGHDT and CDR2 is YNNKEL (reference sequence). The J segment lost 6 bases and the V segment lost 4 bases, leaving 10 bases of the junction unmatched. The CDR3 contains 15 residues. CDR3 in DNA: TGTGCCAGCAGCCCTCAACCGGCAGGGGGCAATGGCTACACCTTC. It yields the protein CASSPQPAGGNGYTF.

V is TRBV15 and J is TRBJ2-1; the D is unclear. The V gene's germline CDR1 is LNHNV and CDR2 YYDKDF (reference sequence). V gave up 5 bases and J gave up 5 bases, with 4 bases separating them. The CDR3 consists of 11 residues. The DNA for the CDR3 is TGTGCCACCAGCGCGCACAATGAGCAGTTCTTC. It yields the protein CATSAHNEQFF.

This chain uses TRBV13 with TRBJ1-6, with unresolved D. The CDR3 has 14 residues. Trimming pared 0 bases from V and 4 bases from J, leaving 4 bases between. Looked up from germline, CDR1 is PRHDT and CDR2 is FYEKMQ (reference sequence). CDR3 bases: TGTGCCAGCAGCTTAGGACAGTATAATTCACCCCTCCACTTT. Translated: CASSLGQYNSPLHF.

The chain links TRBV4-1 to TRBJ1-2; 7 positions match TRBD1. J gave up 5 bases and V 2 bases, and 17 bases lay outside the gene matches. CDR3 length: 18 residues. The germline CDR1 and CDR2 sequences are MGHRA and YSYEKL. CDR3 residues: CASSQPLEQGPSVYGYTF. DNA of the CDR3: TGCGCCAGCAGCCAACCCTTAGAACAGGGGCCCTCCGTATATGGCTACACCTTC.

The chain couples TRBV28 to TRBJ1-5, with a tentative D call TRBD1 (6 bases). The length of the CDR3 is 16 residues. The V end lost 5 bases, the J end lost 3 bases, and 17 bases lay between the germline ends. Germline V lookup: CDR1 MDHEN, CDR2 SYDVKM. This chain's CDR3 is CASSPPRTVFNQPQHF. CDR3 bases: TGTGCCAGCAGTCCACCGAGGACAGTCTTCAATCAGCCCCAGCATTTT.

V usage is TRBV5-1 and J usage is TRBJ2-5; 7 positions match TRBD2. CDR3 length: 13 residues. From germline, CDR1 is SGHRS and CDR2 YFSETQ. With V trimmed by 6 bases and J by 5 bases, 7 bases remained unmatched. The CDR3 protein is CASTIAGGETQYF. Written as DNA, the CDR3 is TGCGCCAGCACAATAGCGGGCGGGGAGACCCAGTACTTC.

V usage is TRBV24-1 and J usage is TRBJ2-5, with TRBD2 matching over 15 bases. The CDR3 spans 17 residues. The germline CDR1 and CDR2 sequences are KGHDR and SFDVKD. V was clipped by 5 bases and J by 0 bases; unmatched bases: 3. The CDR3 loop reads CATSGGTSGRYQETQYF. The CDR3 coding sequence is TGTGCCACCAGTGGGGGGACTAGCGGGAGGTACCAAGAGACCCAGTACTTC.

The chain carries TRBV5-1 and TRBJ2-1, with D possibly TRBD2 on 5 matching bases. The CDR3 is 16 amino acids. V was pared by 4 bases and J by 2 bases, with 16 bases between. Looked up from germline, CDR1 is SGHRS and CDR2 is YFSETQ. CDR3 DNA: TGCGCCAGCAGCAGTATACTAGAGCAGGCCTACAATGAGCAGTTCTTC. Translation gives CASSSILEQAYNEQFF.

Worth noting for this clone: The sample carries other DNA sequences with the same CDR3. The V call is TRBV19, the J call TRBJ1-3; D is ambiguous. V dropped 3 bases and J dropped 3 bases, with 0 bases sitting between them. Germline-derived CDR1 and CDR2 are LNHDA and SQIVND (reference sequence). The CDR3 is made up of 11 amino acids. The CDR3 DNA reads as TGTGCCAGTAGTATTGGAAACACCATATATTTT. Amino acids: CASSIGNTIYF.

V gene TRBV3-1 (or the pseudogene TRBV3-2) combines with J gene TRBJ2-4; 11 nucleotides match TRBD2. Looked up from germline, CDR1 is LGHDT and CDR2 is YNNKEL (reference sequence). The V gene end was trimmed by 4 bases and the J gene end by 6 bases; junction bases not matched to a gene: 2. CDR3 length: 14 residues. CDR3 in DNA: TGTGCCAGCAGCCTTGGGACTAGCGGAAACATTCAGTACTTC. Protein product: CASSLGTSGNIQYF.

The J gene is TRBJ2-7, the V gene TRBV30; the D gene could be TRBD1 or TRBD2 (5 bases each). Germline V gives CDR1 GTSNPN, CDR2 SVGIG (reference sequence). With 4 bases removed from V and 0 bases from J, the gap between germline ends came to 16 bases. This CDR3 is built from 15 residues. The CDR3 loop is CAWTLRGTLSYEQYF. CDR3 DNA sequence: TGTGCCTGGACGCTTCGAGGGACCCTCTCCTACGAGCAGTACTTC.

This clone was observed once. The chain couples TRBV30 to TRBJ1-5; D is uncertain. CDR3 size: 14 residues. Deletions cut 0 bases from V and 1 base from J, with 7 bases between. The germline CDR1 and CDR2 sequences are GTSNPN and SVGIG (reference sequence). The CDR3 bases are TGTGCCTGGAGTGTACCCGGAAGCAATCAGCCCCAGCATTTT. As protein: CAWSVPGSNQPQHF. The full variable domain, with the rest looked up from reference TRBV30 and TRBJ1-5, is SQTIHQWPATLVQPVGSPLSLECTVEGTSNPNLYWYRQAAGRGLQLLFYSVGIGQISSEVPQNLSASRPQDRQFILSSKKLLLSDSGFYLCAWSVPGSNQPQHFGDGTRLSIL.